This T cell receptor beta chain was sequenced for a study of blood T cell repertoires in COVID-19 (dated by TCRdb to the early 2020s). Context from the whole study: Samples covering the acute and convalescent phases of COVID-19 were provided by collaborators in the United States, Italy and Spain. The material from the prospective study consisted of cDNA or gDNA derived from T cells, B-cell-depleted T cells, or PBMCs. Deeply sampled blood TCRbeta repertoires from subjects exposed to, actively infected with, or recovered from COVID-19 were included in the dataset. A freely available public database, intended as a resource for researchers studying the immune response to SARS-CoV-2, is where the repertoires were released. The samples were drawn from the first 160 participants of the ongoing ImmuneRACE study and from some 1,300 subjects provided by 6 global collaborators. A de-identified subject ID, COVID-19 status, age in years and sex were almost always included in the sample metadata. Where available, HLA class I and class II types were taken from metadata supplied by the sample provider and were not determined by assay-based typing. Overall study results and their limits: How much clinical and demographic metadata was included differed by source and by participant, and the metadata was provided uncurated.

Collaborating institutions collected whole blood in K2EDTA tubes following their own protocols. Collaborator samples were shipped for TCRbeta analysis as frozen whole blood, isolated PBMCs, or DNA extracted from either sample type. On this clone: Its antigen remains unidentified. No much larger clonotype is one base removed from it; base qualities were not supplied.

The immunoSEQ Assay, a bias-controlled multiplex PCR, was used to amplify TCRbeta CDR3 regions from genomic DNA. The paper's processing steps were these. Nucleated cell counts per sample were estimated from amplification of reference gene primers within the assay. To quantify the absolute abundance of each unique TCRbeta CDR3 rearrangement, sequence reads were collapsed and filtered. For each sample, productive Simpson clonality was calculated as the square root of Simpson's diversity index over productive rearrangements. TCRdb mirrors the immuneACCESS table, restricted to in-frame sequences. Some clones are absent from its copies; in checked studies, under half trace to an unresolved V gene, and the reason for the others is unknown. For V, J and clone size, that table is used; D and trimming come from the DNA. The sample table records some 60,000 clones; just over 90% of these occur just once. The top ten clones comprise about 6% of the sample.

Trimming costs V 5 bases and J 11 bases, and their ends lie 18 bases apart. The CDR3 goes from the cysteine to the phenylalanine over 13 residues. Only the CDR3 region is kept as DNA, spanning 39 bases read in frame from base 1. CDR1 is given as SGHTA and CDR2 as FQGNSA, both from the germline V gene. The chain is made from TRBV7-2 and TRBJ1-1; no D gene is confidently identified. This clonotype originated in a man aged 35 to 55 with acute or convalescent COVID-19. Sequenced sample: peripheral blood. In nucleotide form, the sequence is TGTGCCAGCAGCGCAACAACCGGCGGTAGGGCTTTCTTT. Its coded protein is CASSATTGGRAFF.